This T cell receptor beta chain appears in the sequencing data of a study of PD-1 blockade in mismatch repair-deficient tumors (dated by TCRdb to about 2017). Regarding the study in general: Between September 2013 and September 2016, 90 or so consecutive patients with around 11 mismatch repair-deficient cancer types, all previously treated and progressing, were enrolled in the trial. Tumor-associated T cell clones in the peripheral blood of patients responding to PD-1 blockade were tracked using deep sequencing of TCR CDR3 regions. Study-wide conclusions, independent of this receptor: Clones residing in the tumor, which were often undetectable in blood before treatment, expanded quickly after pembrolizumab and then contracted, generally before radiologic responses.

For every enrolled patient, mismatch repair deficiency was confirmed by either polymerase chain reaction or immunohistochemistry. A few patients who responded to pembrolizumab therapy underwent TCR sequencing. Pembrolizumab PD-1 blockade was prospectively tested in advanced mismatch repair-deficient cancers, regardless of tissue of origin, in the phase II trial. Peripheral blood T cell samples were collected serially, before PD-1 blockade began and at several time points afterward. Blood sampling times were expressed in weeks after the first pembrolizumab dose. This clone was observed a handful of times. Which antigen it targets is not known. No clone much larger than this one lies a single base away; base qualities are absent. Libraries were constructed by the immunoSEQ multiplex PCR assay. TCRdb carries this immuneACCESS record with in-frame sequences only. Its versions omit some clonotypes, under half of them owing to an unresolved V gene in the studies checked, with the rest unexplained. The sample table contains some 130,000 clones; only one count was recorded for more than 70% of them. The ten largest make up 12% of the sample.

The germline ends are 18 bases apart after V is trimmed by 0 bases and J by 9 bases. Per the germline V gene, WSHSY is the CDR1 and SAAADI is the CDR2. The CDR3 starts with the cysteine, ends with the phenylalanine, and has 16 residues. Here the CDR3 DNA is all that survives: 48 bases in frame from base 1. Material: peripheral blood, obtained about 17 months after starting pembrolizumab. The chain joins TRBV10-2 to TRBJ2-1; TRBD2 is perhaps the D gene, given 5 matching bases. The sequence came from an adult with mismatch repair-deficient cancer. Here is the DNA: TGCGCCAGCAGTGAGTCGACCAGCGGCCATAAGGGTGAGCAGTTCTTC. Its translation is CASSESTSGHKGEQFF.